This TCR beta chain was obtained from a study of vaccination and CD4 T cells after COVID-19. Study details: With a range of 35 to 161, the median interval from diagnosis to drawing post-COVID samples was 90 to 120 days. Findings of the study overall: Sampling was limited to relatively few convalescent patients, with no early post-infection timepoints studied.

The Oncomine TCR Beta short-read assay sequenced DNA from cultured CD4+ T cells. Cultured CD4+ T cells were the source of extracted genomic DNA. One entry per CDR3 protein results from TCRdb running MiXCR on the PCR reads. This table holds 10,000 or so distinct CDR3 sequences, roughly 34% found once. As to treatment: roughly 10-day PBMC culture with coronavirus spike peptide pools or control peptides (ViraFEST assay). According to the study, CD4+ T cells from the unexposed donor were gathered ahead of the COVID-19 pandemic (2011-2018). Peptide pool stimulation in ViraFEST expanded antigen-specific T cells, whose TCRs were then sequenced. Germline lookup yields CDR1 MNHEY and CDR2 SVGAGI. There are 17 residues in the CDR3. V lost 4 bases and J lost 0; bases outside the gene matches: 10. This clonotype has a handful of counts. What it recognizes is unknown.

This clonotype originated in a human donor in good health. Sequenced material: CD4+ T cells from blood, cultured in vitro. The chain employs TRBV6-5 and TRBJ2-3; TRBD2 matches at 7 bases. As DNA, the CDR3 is TGTGCCAGCAGTTTCCCCTCTCGGGGAGGGAGCACAGATACGCAGTATTTT. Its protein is CASSFPSRGGSTDTQYF.